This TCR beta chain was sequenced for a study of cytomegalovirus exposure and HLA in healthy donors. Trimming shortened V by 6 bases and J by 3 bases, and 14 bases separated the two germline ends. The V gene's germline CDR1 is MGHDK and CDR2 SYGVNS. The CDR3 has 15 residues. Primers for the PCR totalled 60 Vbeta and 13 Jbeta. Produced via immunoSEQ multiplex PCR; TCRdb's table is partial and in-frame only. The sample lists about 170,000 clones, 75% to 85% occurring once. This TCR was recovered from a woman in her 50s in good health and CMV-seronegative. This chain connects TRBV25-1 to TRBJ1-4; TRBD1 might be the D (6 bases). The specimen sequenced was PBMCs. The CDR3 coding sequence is TGTGCCAGCAGCGCCTTACAGGGTTCTAATGAAAAACTGTTTTTT. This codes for CASSALQGSNEKLFF.